The sequence of this T cell receptor beta chain was determined in a study of T cell clones after liver transplantation. Turning to the study itself: Tolerance: complete withdrawal held at least one year, liver enzymes staying within twice normal. Timepoints were pre-transplant, pre-withdrawal, and after withdrawal was completed or failed.

As concerns this clone: Antigen: not known.

There are 15 residues in the CDR3. Looked up from germline, CDR1 is SNHLY and CDR2 is FYNNEI. Trimming took off 5 bases at V and 5 bases at J, with 18 bases between the two ends. Sequenced by immunoSEQ multiplex PCR; TCRdb stores in-frame clones only, minus some. The table records fewer than 80,000 clones, around 80% of them present only once. General observations from the study: A larger donor-reactive than third-party decline suggested partial antigen-specific deletion. Small, mixed patient groups and varying post-transplant times limit these conclusions.

The starting material was CD4+ T cells from blood, obtained about 50 months after liver transplant. This TCR was recovered from a human patient who received a liver transplant. The T cells may come from the graft donor. The chain recombines TRBV2 with TRBJ2-5; D assignment may be TRBD1 or TRBD2 (5 bases each). The CDR3 DNA follows: TGTGCCAGCAGTTACCGGGACGGTGGGTGGGAGACCCAGTACTTC. Translating it yields CASSYRDGGWETQYF. Looking up the rest from reference TRBV2 and TRBJ2-5 gives the full variable domain: EPEVTQTPSHQVTQMGQEVILRCVPISNHLYFYWYRQILGQKVEFLVSFYNNEISEKSEIFDDQFSVERPDGSNFTLKIRSTKLEDSAMYFCASSYRDGGWETQYFGPGTRLLVL.